This TCR beta chain was sequenced in a study of CD8+CD57+ T cells in acquired aplastic anemia. TCR beta VDJ and CDR3 profiling used genomic DNA as template. TCRdb reprocessed the reads with MiXCR, giving one entry per CDR3 protein. The table records about 190,000 distinct CDR3 sequences, less than 60% of them present only once. This clonotype came up many times. It was patients with CD8+CD57+ cell expansion by flow cytometry who were chosen for sequencing. The V segment lost 6 bases and the J segment 4 bases; nucleotides outside the gene matches: 3. This CDR3 is built from 15 residues. From germline, CDR1 is ENHRY and CDR2 SYGVKD.

Sequenced material: sorted CD4+, CD8+, or CD8+CD57+ T cells (not recorded which) from PBMCs. The source is a human donor with aplastic anemia. The rearrangement joins TRBV10-3 to TRBJ2-2; 12 nucleotides match TRBD2. The CDR3 DNA is TGTGCCATCAGCGGACTAGCGGGGATCACCGGGGAGCTGTTTTTT. Protein product: CAISGLAGITGELFF.